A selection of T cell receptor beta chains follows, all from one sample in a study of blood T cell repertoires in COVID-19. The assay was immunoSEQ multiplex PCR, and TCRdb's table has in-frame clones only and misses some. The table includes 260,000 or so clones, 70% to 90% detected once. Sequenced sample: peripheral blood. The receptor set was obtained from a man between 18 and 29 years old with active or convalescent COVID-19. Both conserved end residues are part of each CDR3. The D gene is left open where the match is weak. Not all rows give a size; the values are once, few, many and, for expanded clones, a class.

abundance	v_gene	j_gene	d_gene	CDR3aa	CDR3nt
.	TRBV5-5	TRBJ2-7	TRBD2	CASSLAGRDYEQYF	TGTGCCAGCAGCTTAGCAGGGAGGGACTACGAGCAGTACTTC
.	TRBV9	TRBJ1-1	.	CASSPGGGDTEAFF	TGTGCCAGCAGCCCCGGGGGGGGAGACACTGAAGCTTTCTTT
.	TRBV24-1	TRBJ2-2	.	CATSDPYRVGSGELFF	TGTGCCACCAGTGACCCCTACAGGGTGGGGTCCGGGGAGCTGTTTTTT
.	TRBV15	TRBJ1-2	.	CATSSRVPGGYTF	TGTGCCACCAGCTCCCGGGTCCCGGGGGGCTACACCTTC
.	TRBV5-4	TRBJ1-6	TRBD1	CASTQQGASNSPLHF	TGTGCCAGCACTCAACAGGGGGCGAGTAATTCACCCCTCCACTTT
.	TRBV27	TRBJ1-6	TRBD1	CASRSGGTEIHF	TGTGCCAGCAGGTCAGGAGGGACAGAGATCCACTTT
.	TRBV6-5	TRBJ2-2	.	CAVGQYVNTGELFF	TGCGCGGTAGGACAGTACGTGAACACCGGGGAGCTGTTTTTT
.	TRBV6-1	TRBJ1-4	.	CASSAQPGHPNEKLFF	TGTGCCAGCAGTGCGCAACCGGGACATCCTAATGAAAAACTGTTTTTT
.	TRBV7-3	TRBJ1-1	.	CASSPETNTEAFF	TGTGCCAGCAGCCCAGAGACTAACACTGAAGCTTTCTTT
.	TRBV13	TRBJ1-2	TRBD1	CASSSGTGGRNGYTF	TGTGCCAGCAGCTCCGGGACAGGGGGAAGGAATGGCTACACCTTC
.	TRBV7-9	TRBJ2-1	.	CASSFYRTDEQFF	TGTGCCAGCAGCTTCTACCGAACAGATGAGCAGTTCTTC
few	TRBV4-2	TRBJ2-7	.	CASSLGAYEQYF	TGTGCCAGCAGCCTCGGGGCCTACGAGCAGTACTTC